This TCR beta chain was recovered during a study of naive and memory T cell subsets. CMV status came from CD4+ T cell IFNgamma after overnight CMV lysate stimulation of fresh PBMCs. Sorting gates: effector memory CD45RA-CD27-, EMRA CD45RA+CD27-. Germline CDR1 SGHRS, CDR2 YFSETQ. This CDR3 spans 15 amino acids. The V and J ends lost 2 bases and 2 bases, in that order; junction bases with no gene match: 3. Two oligonucleotides, mixed equimolar, formed the beta constant-region primer covering TRBC1 and TRBC2. Nested alpha and beta constant-region primers with the SP2 primer drove four PCR rounds on ligated cDNA. TCRdb reprocessed the UMI-ligation and nested PCR reads via MiXCR and lists one record per CDR3 protein. The sample records over 25,000 distinct CDR3 sequences, roughly 18% being singletons. This clonotype was recorded only once.

The source material was effector memory CD4+ T cells from blood. Indicated subset: effector memory, CD45RA- CD27-. The J gene is TRBJ1-3, the V gene TRBV5-1; 8 bases align to TRBD1. The receptor comes from a human donor in good health. The CDR3 loop reads CASSLSQGAGNTIYF. The CDR3 DNA sequence: TGCGCCAGCAGCTTATCACAGGGGGCTGGAAACACCATATATTTT.